Detailed here is one T cell receptor (beta chain). Antigen: not known. Memory CD4+ cells were defined as CD4+CD45RO+CD25-. Overall study results and limits: Tumor-infiltrating Treg TCR alpha and beta sequences overlapped most with tumor naive CD4+ T cells, then blood naive.

Constant-region reverse primers amplified full-length variable regions, followed by semi-nested Nested Universal Primer A PCR. TCRdb reprocessed the 5' RACE reads with MiXCR, giving one entry per CDR3 protein. The table has 60,000 to 65,000 distinct CDR3 sequences, around a fifth seen once. The V gene lost 1 base and the J gene lost 3 bases, with 4 bases spanning the gap. Looked up from germline, CDR1 is DFQATT and CDR2 is SNEGSKA (reference sequence). The CDR3 runs 12 residues. This rearrangement joins TRBV20-1 to TRBJ2-1; D call uncertain. The sequenced sample was memory CD4+ T cells sorted from a lymph node. Documented subset: memory CD4+ T cells, CD4+CD45RO+CD25-. This TCR derives from a female donor with breast cancer. In DNA form, the CDR3 reads TGCAGTGCTAGAGGCAGCTACAATGAGCAGTTCTTC. It codes for CSARGSYNEQFF.